This is a list of T cell receptor beta chains from one sample in a study of cytomegalovirus exposure and HLA in healthy donors. Profiling relied on immunoSEQ multiplex PCR, and the TCRdb table lists in-frame clones only, not all of them. The sample lists roughly 34,000 clones; about 67% were seen once. Material for sequencing was PBMCs. The receptors come from a man in his forties or fifties in good health and CMV-seropositive. The conserved cysteine and the conserved F or W are not part of the CDR3 here. Clone size appears in some rows only: once, few, many, or a class for an expanded clone.

abundance | j_gene | v_gene | CDR3aa
few | TRBJ1-5 | TRBV7-9 | SSSLTGTAQH
- | TRBJ2-7 | TRBV7-9 | ASSLASGGPSYEQY
- | TRBJ2-5 | TRBV5-6 | ASSGYRGEGETQY
- | TRBJ1-2 | TRBV7-2 | ASSLRQGKNYGYT
once | TRBJ2-3 | TRBV4-1 | ASSQDGEGGLTDTQY
- | TRBJ1-5 | TRBV29-1 | SVVETGGNQPQH
few | TRBJ1-6 | TRBV19 | ASSIGQRQLSSYNSPLH
- | TRBJ1-2 | TRBV27 | ASSLSTLTGGRYGYT
- | TRBJ2-7 | TRBV27 | ASSLSRGGHSYEQY
- | TRBJ2-7 | TRBV4-1 | ASSSRQGTHEQY
- | TRBJ2-5 | TRBV5-1 | ASSGGWGGKETQY
once | TRBJ2-2 | TRBV11-2 | ASRKSSGDGTGELF
- | TRBJ2-3 | TRBV2 | ASTGTGSDTQY
- | TRBJ1-4 | TRBV5-4 | ASSRQGTNEKLF
once | TRBJ2-3 | TRBV7-3 | ASTSGQGADTQY
few | TRBJ2-7 | TRBV4-1 | ASSPRGGHYEQY
- | TRBJ2-7 | TRBV7-8 | ASSHKGVEQY
- | TRBJ2-7 | TRBV7-6 | ASSSGLAGVLEQY
- | TRBJ1-3 | TRBV29-1 | SVAGTGNSGNTIY
few | TRBJ2-7 | TRBV5-6 | ASSLGGSNEQY
- | TRBJ1-6 | TRBV13 | ASSSALQGTSDSPLH
- | TRBJ1-6 | TRBV19 | ASSPSRDRVYSPLH
- | TRBJ1-5 | TRBV6-1 | ASSARQGGNQPQH
- | TRBJ2-3 | TRBV5-4 | ASSFPGESTDTQY
few | TRBJ2-5 | TRBV7-9 | ASQDTRQETQY
- | TRBJ1-4 | TRBV19 | ASSRQGATTNEKLF
once | TRBJ2-3 | TRBV19 | ASSPQGAIADTQY
once | TRBJ2-5 | TRBV27 | ASSLSLAGSEETQY
- | TRBJ2-1 | TRBV15 | ATSYRGGYNEQF
- | TRBJ1-2 | TRBV5-1 | ASRPTGGADYT
- | TRBJ2-7 | TRBV5-1 | ASSLETTTYEQY
- | TRBJ2-5 | TRBV28 | ASSLPPRGLRETQY
once | TRBJ2-3 | TRBV6-4 | ASSEGGSTDTQY
few | TRBJ2-3 | TRBV29-1 | SVQRGGGTDTQY
- | TRBJ1-6 | TRBV25-1 | ARSYGGDNSPLH
once | TRBJ1-1 | TRBV29-1 | SAGQGNTEAF
- | TRBJ1-5 | TRBV19 | ASSRKPGQGADQPQH
- | - | TRBV27 | ASSSKAGPQYEQY
once | TRBJ2-2 | TRBV30 | AWGGESNTGELF
- | TRBJ1-2 | TRBV6-5 | ASNGQGEYYGYT